Below are 24 T cell receptor beta chains sequenced from a single sample in a study of T cell responses to AZD1222 COVID-19 vaccine. Here immunoSEQ multiplex PCR was the method, and the copy in TCRdb shows in-frame clones only, minus some. The repertoire holds 150,000 to 170,000 clones, roughly 90% seen once, with 15% to 20% in the top ten. This specimen consisted of peripheral blood, obtained on day 0 of AZD1222 vaccination. These receptors all come from an adult in good health.

V and J are TRBV9 and TRBJ2-7, with 11 bases aligning to TRBD2. Unmatched junction bases numbered 15, after V lost 7 bases and J lost 3 bases. Germline V gene data show CDR1 as SGDLS and CDR2 as YYNGEE. CDR3 length: 17 amino acids. CDR3 nucleotide sequence: TGTGCCAGCGCCAAAGGGGGGACTAGCGGAGGAAACTACGAGCAGTACTTC. As protein: CASAKGGTSGGNYEQYF.

The chain has TRBV4-1 and TRBJ1-3, with TRBD1 identical over 7 bases. The J segment lost 4 bases and the V segment lost 2 bases, leaving 8 bases of the junction unmatched. Germline assignment: CDR1 MGHRA and CDR2 YSYEKL. This CDR3 contains 16 residues. The CDR3 DNA reads as TGCGCCAGCAGCCAAACCCCGACAGGGTCCGGAAACACCATATATTTT. It is translated as CASSQTPTGSGNTIYF.

Note on this clone: One end of the junction is discordant with germline, which a read error may explain. The CDR3 sequence: CASSPRNLGGIDTQYF. The CDR3 DNA follows: TGTGCCAGCTCCCCACGCAACCTTGGCGGAATAGATACGCAGTATTTT. The chain combines TRBV18 with TRBJ2-3; D call uncertain. The CDR3 runs 16 residues. The germline CDR1 and CDR2 sequences are KGHSH and LQKENI.

The chain uses TRBV28 and TRBJ1-2; D unresolved. CDR1 and CDR2 (germline): MDHEN, SYDVKM. V was shortened by 4 bases and J by 3 bases, with 6 bases between the two germline ends. The CDR3 consists of 12 residues. The CDR3 nucleotides are TGTGCCAGCAGTTCATACCACTATGGCTACACCTTC. Its translation is CASSSYHYGYTF.

The chain has TRBV19 and TRBJ2-4; D is unclear. V gave up 5 bases and J gave up 0 bases, with 2 bases separating them. The V gene's germline CDR1 is LNHDA and CDR2 SQIVND (reference sequence). The CDR3 has 12 residues. The CDR3 here is CASSLAKNIQYF. The CDR3 DNA follows: TGTGCCAGTAGTCTAGCCAAAAACATTCAGTACTTC. Full variable domain (missing parts from reference TRBV19 and TRBJ2-4): DGGITQSPKYLFRKEGQNVTLSCEQNLNHDAMYWYRQDPGQGLRLIYYSQIVNDFQKGDIAEGYSVSREKKESFPLTVTSAQKNPTAFYLCASSLAKNIQYFGAGTRLSVL.

The rearrangement uses TRBV12-3 or TRBV12-4 and TRBJ1-1; D remains unclear. This CDR3 region has 13 residues. Trimming stripped 5 bases from V and 4 bases from J, with 11 bases between. CDR3: CASSTRRGTEAFF. The CDR3 DNA reads as TGTGCCAGCAGTACCAGACGGGGCACTGAAGCTTTCTTT.

This chain uses TRBV19 with TRBJ2-1; D possibly corresponds to TRBD2 (6 bases). This CDR3 is built from 13 residues. Between the trimmed V and J ends, which lost 2 bases and 12 bases, there was a span of 14 bases. Germline-derived CDR1 and CDR2 are LNHDA and SQIVND (reference sequence). The DNA of the CDR3 is TGTGCCAGTAGTATATACCAGGGACTCGGGCAGTTCTTC. Translating it yields CASSIYQGLGQFF.

The chain employs TRBV9 and TRBJ2-3, with D possibly matching TRBD2 (6 bases). V was cut by 0 bases and J by 0 bases, with 14 bases left in between. The CDR3 has 17 residues. Looked up from germline, CDR1 is SGDLS and CDR2 is YYNGEE. CDR3: CASSVARGLASTDTQYF. The CDR3 nucleotides read TGTGCCAGCAGCGTAGCTCGGGGACTTGCGAGCACAGATACGCAGTATTTT.

The rearrangement uses TRBV5-1 and TRBJ1-3, with a tentative D call TRBD1 (6 bases). Germline V gene sequence: CDR1 SGHRS, CDR2 YFSETQ. Trimming stripped 5 bases from V and 1 base from J, with 10 bases between. This CDR3 contains 14 residues. The CDR3 nucleotides are TGCGCCAGCAGGGGCACAGGGTCTGGAAACACCATATATTTT. Translated, it gives CASRGTGSGNTIYF.

V usage is TRBV7-9 and J usage is TRBJ2-3, with 9 bases aligning to TRBD1. This CDR3 has 14 residues. CDR1 is SEHNR, CDR2 FQNEAQ, per germline (reference sequence). V lost 5 bases to trimming and J lost 5 bases; unmatched junction nucleotides: 5. The CDR3 here is CASSVDRGGDTQYF. In DNA form, the CDR3 reads TGTGCCAGCAGCGTGGACAGGGGAGGAGATACGCAGTATTTT.

This chain's CDR3 is CASSLAGTEAFF. The CDR3 DNA is TGTGCCAGCAGCTTAGCGGGGACTGAAGCTTTCTTT. The rearrangement links TRBV7-6 to TRBJ1-1; D not certain. Trimming took 0 bases from V and 5 from J, leaving 4 bases between them. This CDR3 is 12 amino acids long. The germline gives CDR1 SGHVS, CDR2 FNYEAQ. Using reference TRBV7-6 and TRBJ1-1 for the parts outside the CDR3, the full variable domain is GAGVSQSPRYKVTKRGQDVALRCDPISGHVSLYWYRQALGQGPEFLTYFNYEAQQDKSGLPNDRFSAERPEGSISTLTIQRTEQRDSAMYRCASSLAGTEAFFGQGTRLTVV.

CDR3 residues: CASSLRELRGTRGNTIYF. The CDR3 DNA is TGTGCCAGCAGCTTACGGGAGTTGAGGGGTACGAGAGGAAACACCATATATTTT. The chain recombines TRBV7-8 with TRBJ1-3, with a tentative D call TRBD1 (5 bases). The CDR3 runs 18 residues. CDR1 and CDR2 from the germline V gene are SGHVS and FQNEAQ. V lost 2 bases, J lost 4 bases, and 21 bases lay in between.

The table lists this clone with a count of one. The V and J genes are TRBV6-5 and TRBJ2-3, with D perhaps TRBD1 (6 bases). Trimming pared 6 bases from V and 0 bases from J, leaving 10 bases between. The CDR3 loop spans 14 amino acids. CDR1 MNHEY and CDR2 SVGAGI come from the germline V gene. DNA for the CDR3: TGTGCCAGCAGAGGACAGCCTAGCACAGATACGCAGTATTTT. Its protein product is CASRGQPSTDTQYF.

This clone was seen a handful of times. This chain links TRBV7-8 with TRBJ2-2; possibly TRBD1 for D (6 bases). Per the germline V gene, CDR1 is SGHVS and CDR2 is FQNEAQ. CDR3 length: 16 amino acids. V shed 6 bases and J shed 0 bases, with 14 bases lying between them. CDR3 sequence reads: CASSMLGQSNTGELFF. CDR3 coding DNA: TGTGCCAGCAGTATGCTAGGACAGTCGAACACCGGGGAGCTGTTTTTT.

The V call is TRBV5-8, the J call TRBJ2-5, with 7 bases fitting TRBD1. J gave up 1 base and V 2 bases, and 5 bases lay outside the gene matches. The CDR3 covers 15 residues. Germline V gene lookup returns CDR1 SGHTS and CDR2 YDEGEE. CDR3 region: CASSFLDRAQETQYF. CDR3 nucleotide sequence: TGTGCCAGCAGCTTTCTCGACAGGGCCCAAGAGACCCAGTACTTC.

V usage is TRBV11-2 and J usage is TRBJ2-5; 9 bases align to TRBD2. The V gene end was trimmed by 1 base and the J gene end by 5 bases; junction bases not matched to a gene: 11. From germline, CDR1 is SGHAT and CDR2 FQNNGV. The CDR3 totals 17 residues. The CDR3: CASSLGGSSGRRETQYF. The CDR3 region has the DNA TGTGCCAGCAGCTTAGGGGGGAGTAGCGGGAGACGGGAGACCCAGTACTTC.

The chain recombines TRBV30 with TRBJ1-2, with 8 bases lining up with TRBD1. The CDR3 runs 14 residues. The germline gives CDR1 GTSNPN, CDR2 SVGIG (reference sequence). Trimming took 5 bases from V and 3 from J; bases not matched to a gene: 8. As DNA, the CDR3 is TGTGCCTGGGTTGACAGGGGAGGGGACTATGGCTACACCTTC. Translating it yields CAWVDRGGDYGYTF.

On this clone itself: Germline and junction disagree at one end, which may indicate a read error. CDR3 coding DNA: TGTGCCAGCAGTTTGGTTAGCACTGAAGCTTTCTTT. Translation: CASSLVSTEAFF. This chain links TRBV5-4 with TRBJ1-1; D is unresolved. Germline CDR1 reads SGHNT; CDR2 reads YYREEE (reference sequence). The CDR3 sequence is 12 residues long.

The chain carries TRBV4-3 and TRBJ1-4, with D unresolved. Germline CDR1 reads LGHNA; CDR2 reads YSLEER. V lost 0 bases to trimming and J lost 7 bases, with 15 bases between them. This CDR3 comprises 16 residues. The CDR3 here is CASSQDLRFSGEKLFF. In nucleotides, the CDR3 is TGCGCCAGCAGCCAAGATCTTAGGTTCTCTGGTGAAAAACTGTTTTTT.

V is TRBV25-1 and J is TRBJ2-1; 13 nucleotides line up with TRBD2. CDR1 MGHDK and CDR2 SYGVNS come from the germline V gene. The junction had 5 bases not matched to a gene; V was cut back by 4 bases and J by 5 bases. The length of the CDR3 is 16 residues. CDR3 sequence (DNA): TGTGCCAGCAGTGCAACTAGCGGGAGGGGGAACAATGAGCAGTTCTTC. It specifies CASSATSGRGNNEQFF. The full variable domain, with the rest looked up from reference TRBV25-1 and TRBJ2-1, is EADIYQTPRYLVIGTGKKITLECSQTMGHDKMYWYQQDPGMELHLIHYSYGVNSTEKGDLSSESTVSRIRTEHFPLTLESARPSHTSQYLCASSATSGRGNNEQFFGPGTRLTVL.

This chain joins TRBV9 and TRBJ1-6; D is unclear. Per the germline V gene, CDR1 is SGDLS and CDR2 is YYNGEE. The CDR3 is 14 residues long. With 3 bases removed from V and 9 bases from J, the gap between germline ends came to 13 bases. Here the CDR3 DNA reads TGTGCCAGCAGCGCCTCCGGTCAGAGTTCACCCCTCCACTTT. This sequence encodes CASSASGQSSPLHF.

The CDR3 reads CASRSVSGAQETQYF. The DNA of the CDR3 is TGCGCCAGCAGAAGCGTGTCAGGAGCTCAAGAGACCCAGTACTTC. The chain couples TRBV5-1 to TRBJ2-5; D not resolved. Trimming stripped 5 bases from V and 2 bases from J, with 16 bases between. The CDR3 is 15 residues long. Germline V gives CDR1 SGHRS, CDR2 YFSETQ.

The rearrangement links TRBV5-4 to TRBJ1-1; 7 nucleotides match TRBD1. Germline V gene data show CDR1 as SGHNT and CDR2 as YYREEE (reference sequence). Losses at the gene ends were 7 bases for V and 0 bases for J; bases not matched to a gene: 12. This CDR3 spans 16 amino acids. The CDR3, as DNA: TGTGCCAGCGCAACTGCAAAGGGGGCCATGAACACTGAAGCTTTCTTT. This codes for CASATAKGAMNTEAFF.

This sequence joins TRBV9 and TRBJ2-6; D possibly uses TRBD1 or TRBD2 (5 bases each). Germline V lookup: CDR1 SGDLS, CDR2 YYNGEE. Trimming pared 1 base from V and 4 bases from J, leaving 12 bases between. The CDR3 is 16 amino acids. The DNA of the CDR3 is TGTGCCAGCAGCGTAACCTTCGGGGCCGGGGCCAACGTCCTGACTTTC. Amino acid sequence: CASSVTFGAGANVLTF.